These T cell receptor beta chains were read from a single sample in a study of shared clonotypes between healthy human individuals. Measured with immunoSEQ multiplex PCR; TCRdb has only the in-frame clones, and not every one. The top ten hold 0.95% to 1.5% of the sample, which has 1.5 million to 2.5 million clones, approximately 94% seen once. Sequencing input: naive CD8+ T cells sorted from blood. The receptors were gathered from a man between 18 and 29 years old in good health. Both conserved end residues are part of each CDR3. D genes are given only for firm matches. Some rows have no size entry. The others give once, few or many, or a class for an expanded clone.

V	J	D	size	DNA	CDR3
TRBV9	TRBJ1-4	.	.	TGTGCCAGCAGCCCCTCCGGATCTTCGGGTGAAAAACTGTTTTTT	CASSPSGSSGEKLFF
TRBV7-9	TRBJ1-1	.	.	TGTGCCAGCAGCTTTTTGGATGAAGCTTTCTTT	CASSFLDEAFF
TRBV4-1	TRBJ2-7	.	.	TGCGCCAGCAGCCACCTCAGTTGGGACGGCAACTACGAGCAGTACTTC	CASSHLSWDGNYEQYF
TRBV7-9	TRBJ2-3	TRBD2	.	TGTGCCAGCAGCCGAGGACTAGCGGGAGGGCCGGGCACAGATACGCAGTATTTT	CASSRGLAGGPGTDTQYF
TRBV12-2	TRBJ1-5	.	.	TGTGCAAGTGACTATCGGGCAGTCAAGTGGAATCAGCCCCAGCATTTT	CASDYRAVKWNQPQHF
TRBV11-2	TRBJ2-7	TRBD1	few	TGTGCCAGCAGCTTAGGGACAGGGGCCTACGAGCAGTACTTC	CASSLGTGAYEQYF
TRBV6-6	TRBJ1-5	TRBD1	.	TGTGCCAGCAGATGGACAGGGGAGGGCAATCAGCCCCAGCATTTT	CASRWTGEGNQPQHF
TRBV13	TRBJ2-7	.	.	TGTGCCAGCAGCTTGGGATCGTCCTACGAGCAGTACTTC	CASSLGSSYEQYF
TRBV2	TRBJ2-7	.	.	TGTGCCAGCAGTGAGGGCGGGGCCAGCTCCTACGAGCAGTACTTC	CASSEGGASSYEQYF
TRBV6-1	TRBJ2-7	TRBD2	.	TGTGCCAGCAGTGAATGGGGGACTAGCGGGTCCTACGAGCAGTACTTC	CASSEWGTSGSYEQYF
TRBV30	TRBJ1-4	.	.	TGTGCCTGGAGTGTGGGTTTTGGGACCGATGAAAAACTGTTTTTT	CAWSVGFGTDEKLFF
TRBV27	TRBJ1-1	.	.	TGTGCCAGCAGTTCGGAGGGTCCCACTGAAGCTTTCTTT	CASSSEGPTEAFF
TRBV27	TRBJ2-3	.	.	TGTGCCAGCAGTTTGGGGGGTACCACAGATACGCAGTATTTT	CASSLGGTTDTQYF
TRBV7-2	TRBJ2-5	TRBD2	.	TGTGCCAGCAGCTTACGGCTAGCGGGTACCACTCAAGAGACCCAGTACTTC	CASSLRLAGTTQETQYF
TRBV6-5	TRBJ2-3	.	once	TGTGCCAGCAGCCCCGGAGGGCTCACAGATACGCAGTATTTT	CASSPGGLTDTQYF
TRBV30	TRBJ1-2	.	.	TGTGCTATGGAGGGATTTTTTGCCGGCTACACCTTC	CAMEGFFAGYTF
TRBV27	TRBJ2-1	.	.	TGTGCCAGCTCCCGGGGACGGATGGGGAATGAGCAGTTCTTC	CASSRGRMGNEQFF
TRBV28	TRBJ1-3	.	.	TGTGCCAGCAGGGCCGAGGGGCTCGGAAACACCATATATTTT	CASRAEGLGNTIYF
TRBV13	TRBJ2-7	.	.	TGTGCCAGCAGCTTAGAACAGCGATACGAGCAGTACTTC	CASSLEQRYEQYF
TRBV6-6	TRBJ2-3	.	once	TGTGCCAGCAGTCCAACCGATGTCCTTCTGGGAGATACGCAGTATTTT	CASSPTDVLLGDTQYF
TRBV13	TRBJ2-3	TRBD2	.	TGTGCCAGCAGCTCATCGGGACTAGCGGGACAAGGCACAGATACGCAGTATTTT	CASSSSGLAGQGTDTQYF
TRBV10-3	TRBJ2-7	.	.	TGTGCCATCAGCCGGGGGACCTACGAGCAGTACTTC	CAISRGTYEQYF
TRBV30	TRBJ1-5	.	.	TGTGCCTGGAGTCACGGGGGGGCTGATCAGCCCCAGCATTTT	CAWSHGGADQPQHF
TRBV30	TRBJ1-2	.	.	TGTGCCTGGAGTGTCTGGGGGTATGGCTACACCTTC	CAWSVWGYGYTF
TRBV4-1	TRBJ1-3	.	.	TGCGCCAGCAGCCAAGATCGGGGCTCTGGAAACACCATATATTTT	CASSQDRGSGNTIYF
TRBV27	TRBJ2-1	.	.	TGTGCCAGCAGTCCCCAGGGTGCTTTGATCGATGAGCAGTTCTTC	CASSPQGALIDEQFF
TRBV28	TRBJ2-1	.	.	TGTGCCAGCAGTTCAACCACAGGGTTGGGGAACAATGAGCAGTTCTTC	CASSSTTGLGNNEQFF
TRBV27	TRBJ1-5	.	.	TGTGCCAGCAGTTTGAAAGGAAGCCATAGCAATCAGCCCCAGCATTTT	CASSLKGSHSNQPQHF
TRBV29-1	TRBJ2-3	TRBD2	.	TGCAGCGTCATAGCGGGTCGTAGCACAGATACGCAGTATTTT	CSVIAGRSTDTQYF
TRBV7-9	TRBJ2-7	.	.	TGTGCCAGCAGCCCAAGTTACGAGCAGTACTTC	CASSPSYEQYF
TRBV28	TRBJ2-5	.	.	TGTGCCAGCAGTTTAAACCGACAAGAGACCCAGTACTTC	CASSLNRQETQYF
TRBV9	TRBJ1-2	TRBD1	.	TGTGCCAGCAGCGCGCCCGGGACAGGATATGGCTACACCTTC	CASSAPGTGYGYTF
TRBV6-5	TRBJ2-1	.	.	TGTGCCAGCAGTTACTCGGGGCTAGCTGGCGAGCAGTTCTTC	CASSYSGLAGEQFF
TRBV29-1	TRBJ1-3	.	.	TGCAGCGCCCGAGGGGGGGCTGGAAACACCATATATTTT	CSARGGAGNTIYF
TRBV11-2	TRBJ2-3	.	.	TGTGCCAGCAGCTTAGGGGGGTCTAGCACAGATACGCAGTATTTT	CASSLGGSSTDTQYF
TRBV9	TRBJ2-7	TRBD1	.	TGTGCCAGCAGCGTAGGACAGGGGCCCGAGCAGTACTTC	CASSVGQGPEQYF
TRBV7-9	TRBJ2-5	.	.	TGTGCCAGCAGCTTTGCGGCCGTAGGGGAGACCCAGTACTTC	CASSFAAVGETQYF
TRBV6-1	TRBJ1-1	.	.	TGTGCCAGCAGTGCTATGACAGGCCTTCGGACTGAAGCTTTCTTT	CASSAMTGLRTEAFF
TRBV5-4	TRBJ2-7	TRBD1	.	TGTGCCAGCAGCTTGGGCACAGGGGTTTCCTACGAGCAGTACTTC	CASSLGTGVSYEQYF
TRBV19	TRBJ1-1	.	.	TGTGCCAGTAGTCAGTACATGAACACTGAAGCTTTCTTT	CASSQYMNTEAFF
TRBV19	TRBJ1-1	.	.	TGTGCCAGTAGTATTAGAGGCAGAGCGGACCTGAACACTGAAGCTTTCTTT	CASSIRGRADLNTEAFF
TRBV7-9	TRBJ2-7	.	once	TGTGCCAGCAGCTTAGCGACAGAGTTTTACGAGCAGTACTTC	CASSLATEFYEQYF
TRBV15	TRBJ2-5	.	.	TGTGCCACCAGCAGAGACCCGCTTGGAGGACCCCAGGAGACCCAGTACTTC	CATSRDPLGGPQETQYF
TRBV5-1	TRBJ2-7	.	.	TGCGCCAGCAGCTGGGGGACGGGAATAAACGAGCAGTACTTC	CASSWGTGINEQYF
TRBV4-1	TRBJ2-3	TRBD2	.	TGCGCCAGCAGCCTTCGAGCTGGCGGGGGGGCGAAAGATACGCAGTATTTT	CASSLRAGGGAKDTQYF
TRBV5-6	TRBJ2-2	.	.	TGTGCCAGCAGCACTGGGGCCGGGGAGCTGTTTTTT	CASSTGAGELFF
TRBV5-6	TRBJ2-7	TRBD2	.	TGTGCCAGCAGCTTCGGACTAGCGGGGACCTACGAGCAGTACTTC	CASSFGLAGTYEQYF
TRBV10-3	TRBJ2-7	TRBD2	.	TGTGCCATCCAGGAGCTAGCGGGGGCCTACGAGCAGTACTTC	CAIQELAGAYEQYF
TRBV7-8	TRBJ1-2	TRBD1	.	TGTGCCAGCAGCTTGAAGGGGGCTTTAGGCTACACCTTC	CASSLKGALGYTF
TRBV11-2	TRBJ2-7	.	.	TGTGCCAGCAGCTTAGAGGCTAGGAGCGAGCAGTACTTC	CASSLEARSEQYF
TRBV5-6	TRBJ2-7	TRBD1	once	TGTGCCAGCAGCGAGGGGACAGTCTACGAGCAGTACTTC	CASSEGTVYEQYF
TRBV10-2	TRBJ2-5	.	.	TGCGCCAGCAGTGGAAACCGGGAGACCCAGTACTTC	CASSGNRETQYF
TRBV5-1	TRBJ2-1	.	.	TGCGCCAGCAGCTTCGAGGGAGGTGAAGGCGGGAATGAGCAGTTCTTC	CASSFEGGEGGNEQFF
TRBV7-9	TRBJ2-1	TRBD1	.	TGTGCCAGCAGTCCTCAACAGGGGCTAAACAGGAATGAGCAGTTCTTC	CASSPQQGLNRNEQFF
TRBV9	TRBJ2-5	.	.	TGTGCCAGCAGCGTAGCGGGGGCAGGTTACGAGACCCAGTACTTC	CASSVAGAGYETQYF
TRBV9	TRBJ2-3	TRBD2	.	TGTGCCAGCAGCAGCGGGAGGGCCCTAGATACGCAGTATTTT	CASSSGRALDTQYF
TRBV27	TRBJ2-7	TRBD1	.	TGTGCCAGCGGGACCGGGACAGGGTCGAATGAGCAGTACTTC	CASGTGTGSNEQYF
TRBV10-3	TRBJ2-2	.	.	TGTGCCATCAGTGAGCGAAACACCGGGGAGCTGTTTTTT	CAISERNTGELFF
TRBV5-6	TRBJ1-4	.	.	TGTGCCAGCAGCCCGGGACGGGTTTATGAAAAACTGTTTTTT	CASSPGRVYEKLFF